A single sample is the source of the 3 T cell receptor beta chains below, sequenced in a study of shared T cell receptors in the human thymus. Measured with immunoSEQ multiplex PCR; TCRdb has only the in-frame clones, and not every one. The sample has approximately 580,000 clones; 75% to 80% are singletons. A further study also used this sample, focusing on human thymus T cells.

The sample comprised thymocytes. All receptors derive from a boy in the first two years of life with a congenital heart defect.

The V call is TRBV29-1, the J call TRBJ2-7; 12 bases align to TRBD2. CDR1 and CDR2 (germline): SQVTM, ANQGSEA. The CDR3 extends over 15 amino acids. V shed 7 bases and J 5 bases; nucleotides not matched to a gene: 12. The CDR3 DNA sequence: TGCAGCGCCGGACTAGCGGGACGGAGGATGGACGAGCAGTACTTC. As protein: CSAGLAGRRMDEQYF.

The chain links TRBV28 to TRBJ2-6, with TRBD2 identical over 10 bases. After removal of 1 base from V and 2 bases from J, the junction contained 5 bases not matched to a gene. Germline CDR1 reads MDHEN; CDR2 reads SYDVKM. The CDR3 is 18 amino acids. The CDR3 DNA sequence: TGTGCCAGCAGTTTATCCCTAGCGGGAGATCCTGGGGCCAACGTCCTGACTTTC. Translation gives CASSLSLAGDPGANVLTF.

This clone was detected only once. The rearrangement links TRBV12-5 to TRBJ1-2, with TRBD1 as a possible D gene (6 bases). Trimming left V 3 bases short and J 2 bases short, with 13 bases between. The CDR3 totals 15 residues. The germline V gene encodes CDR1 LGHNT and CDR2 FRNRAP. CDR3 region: CASGFEGDTNYGYTF. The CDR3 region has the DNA TGTGCTAGTGGTTTCGAAGGGGACACCAACTATGGCTACACCTTC.